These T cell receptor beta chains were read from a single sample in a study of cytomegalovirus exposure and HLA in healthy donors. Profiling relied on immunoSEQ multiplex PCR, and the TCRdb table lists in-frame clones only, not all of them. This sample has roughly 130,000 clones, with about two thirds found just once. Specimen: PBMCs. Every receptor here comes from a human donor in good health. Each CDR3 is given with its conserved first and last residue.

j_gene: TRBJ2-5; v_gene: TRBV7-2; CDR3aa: CASRSWTSGEETQYF
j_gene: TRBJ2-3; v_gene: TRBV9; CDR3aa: CASSVVSGDTQYF
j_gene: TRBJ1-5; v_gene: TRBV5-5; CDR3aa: CASSFGSTTANQPQHF
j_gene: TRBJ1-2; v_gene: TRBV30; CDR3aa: CAWVPFRPPRGRLDYGYTF
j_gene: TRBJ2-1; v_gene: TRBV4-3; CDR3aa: CASSQPSGTGGHEQFF
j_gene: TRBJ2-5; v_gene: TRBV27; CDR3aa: CASSLSVAGRETQYF
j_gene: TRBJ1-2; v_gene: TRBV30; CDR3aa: CAWSGGGGGGYTF
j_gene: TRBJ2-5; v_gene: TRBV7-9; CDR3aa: CASSQGTGGMIWQETQYF
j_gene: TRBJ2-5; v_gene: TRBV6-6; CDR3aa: CASSNGLAGQETQYF
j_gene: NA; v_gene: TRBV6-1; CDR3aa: CASSPGLLSYEQYF
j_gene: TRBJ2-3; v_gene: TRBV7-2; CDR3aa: CASSFGGESTDTQYF
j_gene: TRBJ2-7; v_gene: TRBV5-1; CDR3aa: CASSFFAQGNYEQYF
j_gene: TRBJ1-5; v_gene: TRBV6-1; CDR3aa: CASSAESNQPQHF
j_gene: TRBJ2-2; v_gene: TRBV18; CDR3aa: CASSPRPGLAGSANTGELFF
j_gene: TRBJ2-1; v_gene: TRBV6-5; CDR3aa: CASSYLGGGYNEQFF
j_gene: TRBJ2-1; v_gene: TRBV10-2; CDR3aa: CASSDQSWSSYNEQFF
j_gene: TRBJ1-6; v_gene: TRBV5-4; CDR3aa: CASSTGTYNSPLHF
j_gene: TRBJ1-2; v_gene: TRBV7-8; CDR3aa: CASSLGLTYGYTF
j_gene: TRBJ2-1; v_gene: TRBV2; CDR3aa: CASLKQGSRFNNEQFF
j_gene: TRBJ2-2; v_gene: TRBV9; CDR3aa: CASSSPGEDIQVGELFF
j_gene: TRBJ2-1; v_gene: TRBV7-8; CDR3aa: CASEGLAGGYSYNEQFF
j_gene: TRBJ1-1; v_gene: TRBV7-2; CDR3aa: CASSLRGTGTGAGGTEAFF
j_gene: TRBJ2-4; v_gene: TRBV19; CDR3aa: CASSSIQGTLAKNIQYF
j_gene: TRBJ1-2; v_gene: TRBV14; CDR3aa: CASSQAMSWRAANYGYTF
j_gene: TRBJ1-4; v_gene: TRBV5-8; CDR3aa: CASSLSSRGYEKLFF
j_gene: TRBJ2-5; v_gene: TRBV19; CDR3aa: CASSIRTGLANQGTQYF
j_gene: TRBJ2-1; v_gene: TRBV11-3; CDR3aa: CASSTGDDEQFF
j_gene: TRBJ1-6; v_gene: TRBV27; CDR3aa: CASSLSGSYNSPLHF
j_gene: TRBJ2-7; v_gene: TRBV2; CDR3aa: CASNVLGQGPYEQYF
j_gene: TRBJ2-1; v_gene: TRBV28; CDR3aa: CASSLGGNEQFF
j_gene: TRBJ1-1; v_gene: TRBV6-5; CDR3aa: CASSPDRGRNTEAFF
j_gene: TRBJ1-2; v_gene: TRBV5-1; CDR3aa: CASSLVLGGDGYTF
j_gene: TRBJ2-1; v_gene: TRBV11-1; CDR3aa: CASRPPGLGKNEQFF
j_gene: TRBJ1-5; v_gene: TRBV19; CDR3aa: CASSRGQSNSNQPQHF
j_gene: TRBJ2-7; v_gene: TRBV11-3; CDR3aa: CASSADNPYEQYF
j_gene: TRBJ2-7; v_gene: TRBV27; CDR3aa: CASSLSYPGLANLYEQYF
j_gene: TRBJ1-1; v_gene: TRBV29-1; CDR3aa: CSVVSRDRGRGTEAFF
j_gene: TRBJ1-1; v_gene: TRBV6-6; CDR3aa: CASSRLDTEAFF
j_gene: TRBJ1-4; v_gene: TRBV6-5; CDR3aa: CASSGIDEKLFF
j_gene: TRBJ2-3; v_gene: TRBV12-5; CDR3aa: CASGVTGNTQYF
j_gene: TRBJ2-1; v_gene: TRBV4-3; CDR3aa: CASSQDSGRRANNEQFF
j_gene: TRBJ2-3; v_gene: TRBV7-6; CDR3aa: CASSLEASSTDTQYF
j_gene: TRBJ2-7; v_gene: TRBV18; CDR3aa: CASSRETYEQYF
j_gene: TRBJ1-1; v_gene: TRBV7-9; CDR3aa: CASSLHRQGLTEAFF
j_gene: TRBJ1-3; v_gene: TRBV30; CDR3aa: CAWSVFTGNTIYF
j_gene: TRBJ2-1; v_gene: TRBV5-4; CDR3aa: CASSLARRANEQFF
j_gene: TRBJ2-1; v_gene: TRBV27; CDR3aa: CASRPGGLGNEQFF
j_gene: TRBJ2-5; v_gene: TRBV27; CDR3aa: CASSTHGETQYF
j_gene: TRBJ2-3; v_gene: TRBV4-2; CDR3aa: CASSQPGLAGADTQYF
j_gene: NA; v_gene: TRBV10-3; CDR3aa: CAIRTGASAYEQYF
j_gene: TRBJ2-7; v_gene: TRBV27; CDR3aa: CASSPQGGEQYF
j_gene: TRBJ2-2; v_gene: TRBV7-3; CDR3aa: CASSLSLASGNTGELFF
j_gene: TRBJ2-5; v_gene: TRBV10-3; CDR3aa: CAISVSGAKEETQYF
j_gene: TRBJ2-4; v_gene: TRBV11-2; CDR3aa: CASSWGRGRLAKNIQYF
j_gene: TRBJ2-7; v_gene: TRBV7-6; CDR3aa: CASSLVVTGYYEQYF
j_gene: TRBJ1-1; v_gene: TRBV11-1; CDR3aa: CASSPGSGAQRTEAFF
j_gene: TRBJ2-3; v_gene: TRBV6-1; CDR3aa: CASRHSPAGDTQYF
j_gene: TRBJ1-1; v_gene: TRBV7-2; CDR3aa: CASSLTGPGSEAFF